A single T cell receptor (beta chain) is shown here with its context. There were TCR beta CDR3 regions amplified from RNA transcripts. Initially, a first-round RT-PCR of the TCR CDR3 employed the HTBI primer set. TCRdb used MiXCR to reprocess the multiplex PCR reads, holding one entry per CDR3 protein. The sample includes about 350,000 distinct CDR3 sequences, around 14% of them seen just once. V shed 7 bases, J shed 4 bases, and the junction held 8 bases outside the gene matches. The CDR3 runs 14 residues. The germline V gene has CDR1 DFQATT and CDR2 SNEGSKA (reference sequence). The entry originates in a study of T cells in Graves' hyperthyroidism and ophthalmopathy.

This chain connects TRBV20-1 to TRBJ1-2, with TRBD1 matching over 11 bases. Specimen: blood. The origin of this receptor is a woman between 25 and 40 years old with Graves' hyperthyroidism. The CDR3 nucleotides are TGCAGTGTTAAGGGGACAGGGGGTTTCTATGGCTACACCTTC. This gives the protein CSVKGTGGFYGYTF.